What follows are 4 T cell receptor beta chains derived from one specimen sequenced in a study of cytomegalovirus exposure and HLA in healthy donors. The PCR contained 60 Vbeta and 13 Jbeta primers. Measured with immunoSEQ multiplex PCR; TCRdb has only the in-frame clones, and not every one. The data hold fewer than 150,000 clones, with over 15% observed a single time. Material: PBMCs. These receptors originate from a young woman in good health and CMV-seronegative.

This clone occurred a few times. V gene TRBV14 combines with J gene TRBJ1-2; D perhaps matches TRBD1 (5 bases). CDR1 is SGHDN, CDR2 FVKESK, per germline. There are 13 residues in the CDR3. The V end was cut by 3 bases, the J end by 1 base, with 6 bases between. This CDR3 reads CASSQTDNYGYTF. The CDR3 nucleotides are TGTGCCAGCAGCCAGACAGATAACTATGGCTACACCTTC.

This clone was detected only a few times. The chain links TRBV28 to TRBJ2-3; a weak D match, TRBD2 (6 bases). V was shortened by 6 bases and J by 2 bases, with 18 bases between the two germline ends. There are 16 residues in the CDR3. Germline CDR1 and CDR2: MDHEN and SYDVKM. In DNA form, the CDR3 reads TGTGCCAGCAGCTCGGGACTCCTCGCCCCCACAGATACGCAGTATTTT. It is translated as CASSSGLLAPTDTQYF.

This clone was picked up a small number of times. The J gene is TRBJ1-3, the V gene TRBV7-2, with D tentatively TRBD1 (5 bases). Looked up from germline, CDR1 is SGHTA and CDR2 is FQGNSA. Trimming took off 1 base at V and 4 bases at J, with 11 bases between the two ends. The CDR3 is 15 residues long. The CDR3 spells CASSLGEAGGNTIYF. CDR3 nucleotide sequence: TGTGCCAGCAGCTTAGGAGAGGCAGGGGGAAACACCATATATTTT.

This clone turned up a few times. V is TRBV6-5 and J is TRBJ2-2, with D perhaps matching TRBD2 (5 bases). Germline CDR1 and CDR2: MNHEY and SVGAGI. The V and J ends lost 2 bases and 5 bases respectively, with 9 bases between them. The length of the CDR3 is 14 residues. The chain's CDR3 is CASSYRLPTGELFF. The CDR3 DNA reads as TGTGCCAGCAGTTACAGACTACCTACCGGGGAGCTGTTTTTT.